Below are 8 T cell receptor beta chains sequenced from a single sample in a study of blood T cells in healthy people across ages. Using a J-beta primer mix together with a sample-barcoded 5' primer, a second PCR was run for roughly 6 to 11 cycles. One entry per CDR3 protein, called by TCRdb with MiXCR from the 5' RACE reads. Counted here are 1,500,000 or so distinct CDR3 sequences, roughly two fifths occurring once; the ten biggest clones make up 4%. The sequencing sample was made of blood. These receptors all come from a woman aged 18 to 35 in good health.

Only a few counts were recorded for this clonotype. The chain has TRBV20-1 and TRBJ2-5; 9 positions match TRBD2. Germline assignment: CDR1 DFQATT and CDR2 SNEGSKA (reference sequence). J gave up 3 bases and V 8 bases, and 13 bases lay outside the gene matches. The CDR3 is 15 amino acids. The CDR3 reads CSNQAGLANKETQYF. The CDR3 nucleotides are TGCAGTAACCAAGCAGGACTAGCGAATAAAGAGACCCAGTACTTC.

The chain is built from TRBV4-3 and TRBJ1-4; D is possibly TRBD1 (5 bases). CDR1 and CDR2 from the germline V gene are LGHNA and YSLEER. With 4 bases removed from V and 3 bases from J, the gap between germline ends came to 15 bases. This CDR3 contains 16 residues. CDR3 loop: CASSLEGRGSNEKLFF. The CDR3 DNA reads TGCGCCAGCAGCCTCGAAGGGCGGGGGTCTAATGAAAAACTGTTTTTT.

This clonotype was found a few times. The chain joins TRBV6-1 to TRBJ2-5; 7 bases map to TRBD1. The germline V gene has CDR1 MNHNS and CDR2 SASEGT. With V trimmed by 6 bases and J by 7 bases, 11 bases remained unmatched. This CDR3 comprises 14 residues. Here the CDR3 reads CASSQNTGVGTQYF. The CDR3, as DNA: TGTGCCAGCAGCCAAAATACAGGGGTGGGGACCCAGTACTTC.

This clonotype was seen a single time. The gene calls are TRBV3-1 and TRBJ2-4, with 10 bases identical to TRBD2. Judging by the DNA end, TRBJ2-7 fits better; the J call may be wrong. The CDR3 consists of 16 residues. Germline V gives CDR1 LGHDT, CDR2 YNNKEL (reference sequence). CDR3 DNA sequence: TGTGCCAGCAGCCAAGGGCTTGGACTAGCGGAATACGAGCAGTACTTC. Protein sequence: CASSQGLGLAEYEQYF.

A remark on this clonotype: A read error may explain this, as a much larger clone is one base away. The chain is built from TRBV12-3 or TRBV12-4 and TRBJ1-2; D is unclear. V was trimmed by 5 bases and J by 9 bases, leaving 19 bases between them. The CDR3 is made up of 14 amino acids. The CDR3 here is CASSPPDPLGSYTF. The CDR3 DNA is TGTGCCAGCAGTCCCCCGGATCCTTTGGGCAGCTACACCTTC.

This clonotype occurred a few times. The chain couples TRBV20-1 to TRBJ1-2; D gene uncertain. CDR3 size: 14 residues. V was trimmed by 1 base and J by 0 bases, leaving 9 bases between them. CDR1 and CDR2 from the germline V gene are DFQATT and SNEGSKA (reference sequence). The CDR3 region is CSARGPVPNYGYTF. The CDR3, as DNA: TGCAGTGCTAGAGGTCCTGTCCCTAACTATGGCTACACCTTC.

The V and J genes are TRBV29-1 and TRBJ2-4; TRBD2 aligns across 13 bases. Losses at the gene ends were 7 bases for V and 3 bases for J; bases not matched to a gene: 6. CDR1 SQVTM and CDR2 ANQGSEA come from the germline V gene. The CDR3 loop spans 15 amino acids. The CDR3, as DNA: TGCAGCGCCGGACTAGCGGGAGTTTACAAAAACATTCAGTACTTC. Translating it yields CSAGLAGVYKNIQYF.

This clonotype showed up many times. CDR3 residues: CASSSSGGPYEQYF. In DNA, the CDR3 is TGTGCCAGCAGCTCAAGCGGGGGACCCTACGAGCAGTACTTC. The chain carries TRBV7-2 and TRBJ2-7; TRBD2 aligns across 8 bases. The V segment lost 4 bases and the J segment 2 bases; nucleotides outside the gene matches: 4. Germline V CDR1 and CDR2: SGHTA, FQGNSA. The CDR3 is 14 residues long.